The 22 T cell receptor beta chains in this list originate from one sample, sequenced in a study of beta chain features in type 1 diabetes. These receptors' targets are unknown. cDNA synthesis used the whole RNA isolate, giving expressed TCRB sequences. Only in-frame clones appear in the TCRdb table, and some are missing; sequencing was by immunoSEQ multiplex PCR. The table shows 300,000 to 450,000 clones, with 9.5% to 10% occurring only once. General study findings and limits: Moderate but significant shortening of TCRB CDR3s was recorded in all four CD4+ subsets from Type 1 diabetes patients.

The sample comprised central memory CD4+ T cells from blood. Every receptor here comes from a man aged 30-40 years with type 1 diabetes.

This clone has just a few counts. The V gene is TRBV7-9, the J gene TRBJ2-7; TRBD2 aligns across 7 bases. Trimming took 1 base from V and 4 from J; bases not matched to a gene: 7. CDR1 and CDR2 (germline): SEHNR, FQNEAQ (reference sequence). This CDR3 spans 15 amino acids. Here the CDR3 DNA reads TGTGCCAGCAGCTTAGGGGGCGGGAGACAATACGAGCAGTACTTC. Translating it yields CASSLGGGRQYEQYF.

This chain uses TRBV28 with TRBJ1-1; D not certain. The CDR3 spans 12 residues. V was trimmed by 6 bases and J by 0 bases, leaving 5 bases between them. CDR1 and CDR2 (germline): MDHEN, SYDVKM. The CDR3 spells CASSQMNTEAFF. CDR3 nucleotide sequence: TGTGCCAGCAGCCAAATGAACACTGAAGCTTTCTTT.

This clone was counted between two and nine times. This chain connects TRBV18 to TRBJ1-4, with D tentatively TRBD1 (5 bases). Germline V gene data show CDR1 as KGHSH and CDR2 as LQKENI. The CDR3 runs 16 residues. The V gene lost 6 bases and the J gene lost 3 bases, with 17 bases spanning the gap. The DNA for the CDR3 is TGTGCCAGCTCCCTTCTCTCTGACAGCTCTAATGAAAAACTGTTTTTT. Amino acids: CASSLLSDSSNEKLFF.

There are a few counts of this clone. The V gene is TRBV5-1, the J gene TRBJ2-1, with D uncertain. The CDR3 covers 12 residues. Per the germline V gene, CDR1 is SGHRS and CDR2 is YFSETQ. The germline V and J ends were trimmed by 0 bases and 10 bases, with 8 bases remaining between them. The CDR3 here is CASSLEVSEQFF. The CDR3 nucleotides read TGCGCCAGCAGCTTGGAGGTCTCCGAGCAGTTCTTC.

This clone has just a few counts. The V call is TRBV28, the J call TRBJ1-3; the D gene is possibly TRBD1 (5 bases). Germline V CDR1 and CDR2: MDHEN, SYDVKM. Trimming stripped 7 bases from V and 2 bases from J, with 21 bases between. The CDR3 runs to 17 residues. CDR3 nucleotide sequence: TGTGCCAGCATCCTCCATCGGACATCTGCGGCTGGAAACACCATATATTTT. This encodes CASILHRTSAAGNTIYF.

Only a few counts were recorded for this clone. The genes are TRBV30 and TRBJ1-6; 7 positions agree with TRBD1. The CDR3 has 13 amino acids. Germline-derived CDR1 and CDR2 are GTSNPN and SVGIG (reference sequence). CDR3 nucleotides: TGTGCAACCGATTTCAGGGGGAATAATCTCCTCCACTTT. Translated, it gives CATDFRGNNLLHF.

This clone was counted between two and nine times. The chain uses TRBV7-8 and TRBJ2-7, with D perhaps given as TRBD1 or TRBD2 (7 bases each). Per germline, CDR1 SGHVS and CDR2 FQNEAQ. The V gene lost 5 bases and the J gene lost 2 bases, with 16 bases spanning the gap. The CDR3 runs to 15 residues. In nucleotides, the CDR3 is TGTGCCAGCAGCCCACAACAGGGGACTACCTACGAGCAGTACTTC. Protein product: CASSPQQGTTYEQYF.

This clone has only a few counts. The chain uses TRBV27 and TRBJ1-2, with D maybe TRBD1 (6 bases). V was clipped by 4 bases and J by 0 bases, with 9 bases between them. The germline V gene has CDR1 MNHEY and CDR2 SMNVEV (reference sequence). The length of the CDR3 is 14 residues. DNA for the CDR3: TGTGCCAGCAGTTCGGGGGACACTAACTATGGCTACACCTTC. Residues: CASSSGDTNYGYTF.

V is TRBV6-1 and J is TRBJ2-5; 9 nucleotides match TRBD2. The CDR3 runs 15 residues. Germline lookup yields CDR1 MNHNS and CDR2 SASEGT. Trimming took 5 bases from V and 4 from J; bases not matched to a gene: 8. In DNA form, the CDR3 reads TGTGCCAGCAGTAATAGCGGGAGCTGGTCAGAGACCCAGTACTTC. Translating it yields CASSNSGSWSETQYF.

This clone appeared many times. The chain combines TRBV6-1 with TRBJ1-2, with no clear D. There are 13 residues in the CDR3. The V gene's germline CDR1 is MNHNS and CDR2 SASEGT. V was cut by 8 bases and J by 8 bases, with 18 bases left in between. In DNA form, the CDR3 reads TGTGCCAGCCACCTCGCAGGAGGACGAGGCTACACCTTC. Protein sequence: CASHLAGGRGYTF.

The chain links TRBV19 to TRBJ2-1; TRBD2 matches at 8 bases. The V and J ends lost 4 bases and 6 bases, in that order; junction bases with no gene match: 8. The CDR3 has 15 residues. Germline CDR1 is LNHDA and CDR2 is SQIVND (reference sequence). CDR3 DNA sequence: TGTGCCAGTAGTACGGGGAGGAGCGGGAGCAATGAGCAGTTCTTC. Its protein product is CASSTGRSGSNEQFF.

This clone was detected only a few times. CDR3: CASSLERVSNQPQHF. CDR3 nucleotide sequence: TGTGCCAGCAGTTTAGAGAGGGTCTCGAATCAGCCCCAGCATTTT. The V gene is TRBV28, the J gene TRBJ1-5, with D uncertain. The length of the CDR3 is 15 residues. Germline CDR1 MDHEN, CDR2 SYDVKM. Trimming stripped 2 bases from V and 4 bases from J, with 12 bases between.

The chain is built from TRBV27 and TRBJ2-2, with 9 nucleotides matching TRBD1. V was pared by 7 bases and J by 3 bases, with 3 bases of the junction left unmatched. The CDR3 extends over 14 amino acids. The germline gives CDR1 MNHEY, CDR2 SMNVEV (reference sequence). CDR3 in DNA: TGTGCCAGCAAACAGGGGGCGGACACCGGGGAGCTGTTTTTT. It is translated as CASKQGADTGELFF.

V usage is TRBV7-9 and J usage is TRBJ1-1, with a tentative D call TRBD1 (6 bases). V lost 3 bases and J 5 bases, leaving 16 bases between the germline ends. The CDR3 sequence is 15 residues long. CDR1 SEHNR and CDR2 FQNEAQ come from the germline V gene (reference sequence). This CDR3 is CASSFVQGGSTEAFF. The CDR3 nucleotides are TGTGCCAGCAGCTTTGTTCAAGGGGGTAGTACTGAAGCTTTCTTT.

Turning to this clone: One end of the junction does not line up with germline, which may come from a read error. This chain uses TRBV7-7 with TRBJ2-5; D may be TRBD1 (6 bases). Germline values: CDR1 SSHAT, CDR2 FNYEAQ (reference sequence). The CDR3 totals 14 residues. CDR3 DNA sequence: TGTGCTAGCAGCTTAGACAGGCCGGGAGAGACCCAGTACTTC. Protein product: CASSLDRPGETQYF.

This clone occurred a few times. The rearrangement joins TRBV2 to TRBJ2-7, with 10 bases matching TRBD1. This CDR3 contains 14 residues. The germline CDR1 and CDR2 sequences are SNHLY and FYNNEI. CDR3 in DNA: TGTGCAGTAACGTGGGGACAGGGGTCCTACGAGCAGTACTTC. Translating it yields CAVTWGQGSYEQYF.

There are a few counts of this clone. The CDR3 loop is CSVVPLAGGSTDTQYF. CDR3 DNA: TGCAGCGTTGTCCCCCTAGCGGGAGGTAGCACAGATACGCAGTATTTT. The chain joins TRBV29-1 to TRBJ2-3, with 11 bases that match TRBD2. CDR3 length: 16 residues. Per the germline V gene, CDR1 is SQVTM and CDR2 is ANQGSEA. Trimming at V came to 4 bases and at J to 0 bases, leaving 6 bases not matched to a gene.

This clone occurred a few times. The chain employs TRBV5-1 and TRBJ2-5; weak D call: TRBD1 (6 bases). The CDR3 runs 15 residues. Germline V gene sequence: CDR1 SGHRS, CDR2 YFSETQ. V lost 5 bases and J 5 bases, leaving 19 bases between the germline ends. The CDR3 region is CASRPGSTGLETQYF. The CDR3 DNA sequence: TGCGCCAGCAGGCCTGGATCTACAGGGTTGGAGACCCAGTACTTC.

This clone was seen more than once but under ten times. V is TRBV30 and J is TRBJ2-7, with D possibly matching TRBD1 (6 bases). Germline CDR1 reads GTSNPN; CDR2 reads SVGIG (reference sequence). Deletions cut 0 bases from V and 2 bases from J, with 11 bases between. This CDR3 is built from 14 residues. This CDR3 is CAWSVGGATYEQYF. DNA for the CDR3: TGTGCCTGGAGTGTAGGGGGTGCGACCTACGAGCAGTACTTC.

V usage is TRBV7-9 and J usage is TRBJ2-1, with 10 bases identical to TRBD1. CDR1 and CDR2 (germline): SEHNR, FQNEAQ (reference sequence). CDR3 length: 15 residues. Losses at the gene ends were 1 base for V and 8 bases for J; bases not matched to a gene: 5. CDR3 DNA sequence: TGTGCCAGCAGCTTAGGGACAGGGGGTTTCGATGAGCAGTTCTTC. Translating gives CASSLGTGGFDEQFF.

This clone was counted a few times. As DNA, the CDR3 is TGTGCCAGCAGCGCGAGACAGGGAAGGGATCAGCCCCAGCATTTT. It yields the protein CASSARQGRDQPQHF. This sequence joins TRBV14 and TRBJ1-5, with 7 bases identical to TRBD1. V lost 5 bases, J lost 5 bases, and 9 bases stayed unmatched. Germline-derived CDR1 and CDR2 are SGHDN and FVKESK. The CDR3 spans 15 residues.

This clone was recorded a few times. The V and J genes are TRBV10-3 and TRBJ2-2; TRBD1 aligns across 10 bases. The CDR3 has 16 residues. CDR1 and CDR2 (germline): ENHRY, SYGVKD. Trimming took 10 bases from V and 3 from J; bases not matched to a gene: 11. The CDR3, as DNA: TGTGCCAGCAGGCGCAGACAGGGGGCGGACACCGGGGAGCTGTTTTTT. Protein sequence: CASRRRQGADTGELFF.